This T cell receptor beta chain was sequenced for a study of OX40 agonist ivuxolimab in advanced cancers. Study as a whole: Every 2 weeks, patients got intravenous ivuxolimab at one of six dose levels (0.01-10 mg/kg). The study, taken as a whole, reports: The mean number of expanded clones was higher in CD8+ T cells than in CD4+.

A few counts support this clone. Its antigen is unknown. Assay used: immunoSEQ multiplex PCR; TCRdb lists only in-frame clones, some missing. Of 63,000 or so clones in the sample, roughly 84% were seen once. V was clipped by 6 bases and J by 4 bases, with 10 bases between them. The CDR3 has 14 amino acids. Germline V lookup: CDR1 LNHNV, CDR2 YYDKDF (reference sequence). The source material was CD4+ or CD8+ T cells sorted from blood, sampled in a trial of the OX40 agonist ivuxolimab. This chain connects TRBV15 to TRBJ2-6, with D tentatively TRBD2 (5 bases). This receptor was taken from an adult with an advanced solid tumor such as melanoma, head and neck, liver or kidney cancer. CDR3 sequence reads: CATSKGAGANVLTF. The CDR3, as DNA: TGTGCCACCAGTAAGGGAGCCGGGGCCAACGTCCTGACTTTC.